Listed below are T cell receptor beta chains from one sample, sequenced in a study of CD8 T cells in ankylosing spondylitis. TCRdb analysed the 5' RACE reads with MiXCR anew, one entry per CDR3 protein. The sample gives approximately 520,000 distinct CDR3 sequences, about 5.2% of which show up once; around 3.5% is in the top ten. The sequenced sample consisted of blood, either unsorted or a sorted T cell fraction (not recorded which). The receptors were sampled from a male donor with ankylosing spondylitis. Each CDR3 is given with its conserved first and last residue. The D gene is left open where the match is weak. Size is stated for part of the rows, as once, few or many counts, or as a class when the clone is expanded.

20,TRBD2,TRBV4-3,TRBJ2-1,few,CASSQDPGLAGGPPYNEQFF,TGCGCCAGCAGCCAAGATCCTGGGCTAGCGGGAGGGCCGCCCTACAATGAGCAGTTCTTC
11,NA,TRBV24-1,TRBJ2-1,many,CATSTRSEQFF,TGTGCCACCTCAACTCGGAGTGAGCAGTTCTTC
14,NA,TRBV6-1,TRBJ1-2,many,CASHLGPGTRGYTF,TGTGCCAGCCACCTCGGTCCCGGGACGCGGGGCTACACCTTC
18,TRBD2,TRBV24-1,TRBJ2-1,many,CATSDAGLAGGGYNEQFF,TGTGCCACCAGTGACGCGGGACTAGCGGGGGGGGGTTACAATGAGCAGTTCTTC
18,TRBD2,TRBV3-1,TRBJ2-5,NA,CASSPKLLAGDPLETQYF,TGTGCCAGCAGCCCCAAACTCCTAGCGGGGGATCCGCTGGAGACCCAGTACTTC
18,TRBD2,TRBV11-2,TRBJ2-3,many,CASSSQTSGFAYTDTQYF,TGTGCCAGCAGCTCTCAGACTAGCGGGTTTGCCTACACAGATACGCAGTATTTT
13,NA,TRBV4-3,TRBJ1-4,many,CASSQEHGEKLFF,TGCGCCAGCAGCCAAGAGCACGGGGAAAAACTGTTTTTT
12,NA,TRBV7-9,TRBJ1-6,many,CASSPLVSPLHF,TGTGCCAGCAGCCCCCTCGTATCACCCCTCCACTTT
14,NA,TRBV12-3/TRBV12-4,TRBJ1-2,many,CASRRTAADYGYTF,TGTGCCAGCAGGAGGACAGCAGCAGACTATGGCTACACCTTC
13,NA,TRBV12-3/TRBV12-4,TRBJ1-1,many,CASHGVGRAEAFF,TGTGCCAGCCATGGTGTGGGGCGGGCTGAAGCTTTCTTT
15,NA,TRBV20-1,TRBJ1-5,many,CSARDGTMEAEPQHF,TGCAGTGCTAGAGATGGGACAATGGAAGCAGAGCCCCAGCATTTT
12,NA,TRBV20-1,TRBJ2-1,many,CSARDRGFGQFF,TGCAGTGCTAGAGATAGAGGGTTCGGGCAGTTCTTC
12,NA,TRBV12-3/TRBV12-4,TRBJ2-3,few,CASTHSGLSQYF,TGTGCCAGCACCCACTCCGGCCTGAGTCAGTATTTT
15,NA,TRBV6-1,TRBJ2-5,many,CASSQTPGIGETQYF,TGTGCCAGCAGTCAAACCCCTGGGATTGGGGAGACCCAGTACTTC
14,TRBD1,TRBV20-1,TRBJ1-1,many,CSAKRDSLSTEAFF,TGCAGTGCCAAACGGGACAGTCTCAGCACTGAAGCTTTCTTT
14,NA,TRBV7-8,TRBJ2-7,many,CASSFRRPPYEQYF,TGTGCCAGCAGCTTTAGACGGCCTCCCTACGAGCAGTACTTC
14,TRBD2,TRBV7-3,TRBJ2-5,many,CASSSTSGPSRQYF,TGTGCCAGCAGCTCGACTAGCGGTCCCAGTCGCCAGTACTTC
14,TRBD1,TRBV5-1,TRBJ1-4,many,CASSLGQGLEKLFF,TGCGCCAGCAGCTTAGGACAGGGACTTGAAAAACTGTTTTTT
14,NA,TRBV20-1,TRBJ2-3,many,CSAKSGPSWDTQYF,TGCAGTGCTAAGAGCGGACCCTCTTGGGATACGCAGTATTTT
16,TRBD2,TRBV9,TRBJ2-5,many,CASSVKTSGGKETQYF,TGTGCCAGCAGCGTAAAGACTAGCGGGGGGAAAGAGACCCAGTACTTC
13,NA,TRBV7-2,TRBJ2-2,many,CASSYVDTGELFF,TGTGCCAGCAGCTATGTGGACACCGGGGAGCTGTTTTTT
16,NA,TRBV6-2/TRBV6-3,TRBJ2-3,many,CASTDGPHGSTDTQYF,TGTGCCAGCACCGACGGGCCCCACGGGAGCACAGATACGCAGTATTTT
12,NA,TRBV29-1,TRBJ1-2,many,CSAGGGPNGYTF,TGCAGCGCGGGGGGGGGGCCCAATGGCTACACCTTC
18,NA,TRBV11-2,TRBJ1-2,many,CASSQQKAPRGQAYGYTF,TGTGCCAGCAGCCAACAAAAAGCCCCCCGGGGCCAGGCCTATGGCTACACCTTC
18,TRBD1,TRBV12-3/TRBV12-4,TRBJ1-5,many,CASSSMTAADRGNQPQHF,TGTGCCAGCAGTTCCATGACCGCCGCGGACAGGGGGAATCAGCCCCAGCATTTT
18,TRBD2,TRBV20-1,TRBJ2-5,NA,CSARIRGGASGGLETQYF,TGCAGTGCTAGGATCCGGGGTGGGGCTAGCGGGGGGTTAGAGACCCAGTACTTC
15,TRBD2,TRBV20-1,TRBJ2-1,many,CSASGTSGAYNEQFF,TGCAGTGCTAGTGGGACTAGCGGGGCGTACAATGAGCAGTTCTTC
18,TRBD2,TRBV4-3,TRBJ2-3,many,CASSQRGLAEGGTDTQYF,TGCGCCAGCAGCCAACGAGGACTAGCGGAGGGGGGAACAGATACGCAGTATTTT
16,TRBD1,TRBV6-5,TRBJ1-6,NA,CASSYWIQGAGSPLHF,TGTGCCAGCAGTTACTGGATACAGGGGGCGGGGTCACCCCTCCACTTT
11,NA,TRBV6-6,TRBJ1-6,many,CASSSRSPLHF,TGTGCCAGCAGTTCTAGGTCACCCCTCCACTTT
15,NA,TRBV7-9,TRBJ2-7,few,CASSLRLWGDYEQYF,TGTGCCAGCAGCTTACGACTTTGGGGTGACTACGAGCAGTACTTC
15,NA,TRBV18,TRBJ2-7,few,CASSPRGRGSYEQYF,TGTGCCAGCTCACCACGGGGCAGGGGCTCCTACGAGCAGTACTTC
14,NA,TRBV20-1,TRBJ2-7,many,CSARPRRFPNEQYF,TGCAGTGCTAGACCCAGACGATTCCCCAACGAGCAGTACTTC
15,NA,TRBV4-1,TRBJ1-2,many,CASSQVFGTDYGYTF,TGCGCCAGCAGCCAAGTATTCGGAACGGACTATGGCTACACCTTC
14,NA,TRBV6-1,TRBJ1-1,many,CASSEFRANTEAFF,TGTGCCAGCAGTGAATTCCGGGCGAACACTGAAGCTTTCTTT
14,NA,TRBV4-2,TRBJ1-5,many,CASSQSYSNQPQHF,TGTGCCAGCAGCCAATCGTATAGCAATCAGCCCCAGCATTTT
16,NA,TRBV9,TRBJ1-6,many,CASSGGGGTYNSPLHF,TGTGCCAGCAGCGGAGGAGGGGGTACCTATAATTCACCCCTCCACTTT
15,NA,TRBV5-1,TRBJ2-1,many,CASSFPTREVNEQFF,TGCGCCAGCAGCTTCCCCACCCGAGAGGTCAATGAGCAGTTCTTC
13,NA,TRBV7-2,TRBJ1-4,many,CASSLHGDEKLFF,TGTGCCAGCAGCTTACACGGGGACGAAAAACTGTTTTTT
13,NA,TRBV12-3/TRBV12-4,TRBJ2-1,many,CASSLVYGNEQFF,TGTGCCAGCAGTTTAGTCTACGGCAATGAGCAGTTCTTC
15,TRBD1,TRBV29-1,TRBJ1-2,many,CSVGQGAGSSDGYTF,TGCAGCGTCGGACAGGGGGCAGGATCTTCGGATGGCTACACCTTC
14,TRBD1,TRBV6-1,TRBJ1-2,many,CASSTQGANYGYTF,TGTGCCAGCAGCACACAGGGGGCTAACTATGGCTACACCTTC
11,NA,TRBV20-1,TRBJ2-5,many,CSAGHHRTQYF,TGCAGTGCTGGACATCATAGAACCCAGTACTTC
14,NA,TRBV20-1,TRBJ2-3,many,CSARDERLGITQYF,TGCAGTGCTAGAGATGAGCGGCTGGGCATTACGCAGTATTTT
15,TRBD2,TRBV11-2,TRBJ2-1,many,CASSYTSGTYNEQFF,TGTGCCAGCAGCTACACTAGCGGTACCTACAATGAGCAGTTCTTC
17,TRBD2,TRBV12-3/TRBV12-4,TRBJ2-6,NA,CASSVRLAGDGANVLTF,TGTGCCAGCAGTGTGAGACTAGCGGGAGATGGGGCCAACGTCCTGACTTTC
14,NA,TRBV6-5,TRBJ1-1,many,CASSYSLQNTEAFF,TGTGCCAGCAGTTACTCGTTACAAAACACTGAAGCTTTCTTT
14,NA,TRBV7-2,TRBJ2-3,many,CASSLGYGTDTQYF,TGTGCCAGCAGCTTAGGGTACGGGACAGATACGCAGTATTTT
15,TRBD2,TRBV20-1,TRBJ2-1,many,CSARVGSSGNHEQFF,TGCAGTGCTAGAGTTGGGTCTAGCGGGAACCATGAGCAGTTCTTC
15,NA,TRBV12-3/TRBV12-4,TRBJ1-6,many,CASSLKGQGGSPLHF,TGTGCCAGCAGTTTGAAGGGGCAGGGAGGCTCACCCCTCCACTTT
14,TRBD1,TRBV6-1,TRBJ2-5,few,CASSLLDRGETQYF,TGTGCCAGCAGTCTCTTGGACAGGGGAGAGACCCAGTACTTC
13,NA,TRBV5-1,TRBJ1-1,many,CASRGGGNTEAFF,TGCGCCAGCAGGGGAGGAGGGAACACTGAAGCTTTCTTT
18,TRBD2,TRBV12-3/TRBV12-4,TRBJ2-1,many,CASSLAGVAGFGYNEQFF,TGTGCCAGCAGTTTAGCTGGGGTAGCGGGTTTCGGATATAATGAGCAGTTCTTC
14,TRBD1,TRBV27,TRBJ1-2,many,CASTKGQEGYGYTF,TGTGCCAGCACCAAAGGACAGGAGGGCTATGGCTACACCTTC
17,NA,TRBV7-2,TRBJ2-3,many,CASSLVFRGPHTDTQYF,TGTGCCAGCAGCTTAGTTTTCAGGGGCCCCCACACAGATACGCAGTATTTT
14,TRBD2,TRBV6-5,TRBJ2-1,NA,CASSWGLVRNEQFF,TGTGCCAGCAGTTGGGGACTAGTTAGAAATGAGCAGTTCTTC
16,TRBD1,TRBV7-9,TRBJ1-1,many,CASSSRQGSMNTEAFF,TGTGCCAGCAGCTCGAGACAGGGATCCATGAACACTGAAGCTTTCTTT